These 5 T cell receptor beta chains share one sample of origin, sequenced in a study of OX40 agonist ivuxolimab in advanced cancers. The library was produced with the immunoSEQ multiplex PCR assay. This immuneACCESS table, as held by TCRdb, lists in-frame sequences with V and J called but not all clones. Of the missing ones, under half trace to an unresolved V gene in checked studies; the others have no known cause. The sample has about 64,000 clones on record, nearly 90% of them singletons. Of the sample, approximately 1.3% falls within the top ten clones. The input for sequencing was CD4+ or CD8+ T cells sorted from blood, taken in a trial of the OX40 agonist ivuxolimab. These receptors originate from an adult with an advanced solid tumor such as melanoma, head and neck, liver or kidney cancer.

The chain carries TRBV18 and TRBJ2-1, with D unclear. The CDR3 is made up of 12 amino acids. Trimming took off 5 bases at V and 8 bases at J, with 10 bases between the two ends. Germline CDR1 is KGHSH and CDR2 is LQKENI. This CDR3 is CASSVYLDEQFF. As DNA, the CDR3 is TGTGCCAGCTCAGTCTATCTCGATGAGCAGTTCTTC.

The table lists this clone with a count of one. Compared with germline, one end of the junction differs, possibly owing to a read error. The rearrangement links TRBV9 to TRBJ2-5; 12 bases map to TRBD1. CDR3 length: 17 amino acids. Germline V lookup: CDR1 SGDLS, CDR2 YYNGEE. CDR3 sequence: CASSVAPGTGGQKTQYF. The CDR3 nucleotides are TGTGCCAGCAGCGTAGCCCCCGGGACAGGGGGCCAAAAGACCCAGTACTTC.

The chain carries TRBV5-6 and TRBJ2-6; D not resolved. The CDR3 extends over 13 amino acids. V lost 1 base, J lost 4 bases, and 3 bases lay in between. Germline CDR1 is SGHDT and CDR2 is YYEEEE. The CDR3 DNA follows: TGTGCCAGCAGCTTGTGGGGGGCCAACGTCCTGACTTTC. Protein sequence: CASSLWGANVLTF.

A few counts support this clone. The chain is built from TRBV19 and TRBJ2-1, with 8 bases fitting TRBD2. The CDR3 loop spans 16 amino acids. V lost 6 bases and J lost 1; bases outside the gene matches: 8. Germline loops: CDR1 LNHDA, CDR2 SQIVND (reference sequence). The CDR3 protein is CASRTSGGGSYNEQFF. The CDR3 nucleotides read TGTGCCAGTAGAACAAGCGGGGGAGGGTCCTACAATGAGCAGTTCTTC.

The rearrangement joins TRBV6-6 to TRBJ2-7; D gene ambiguous. The CDR3 is made up of 13 amino acids. V lost 6 bases, J lost 6 bases, and 15 bases lay in between. From germline, CDR1 is MNHNY and CDR2 SVGAGI (reference sequence). CDR3 sequence (DNA): TGTGCCAGCAGCGGCCGGGTCCTACCCGAGCAGTACTTC. It encodes CASSGRVLPEQYF.